The entry below describes one T cell receptor (beta chain). This specimen belongs to a study of blood T cell repertoires in COVID-19. The wider study: T cells, B-cell-depleted T cells, or PBMCs supplied cDNA or gDNA.

Germline-derived CDR1 and CDR2 are KGHSH and LQKENI. This CDR3 is 14 amino acids long. The V and J ends lost 4 bases and 1 base respectively, with 10 bases between them. Libraries were prepared by immunoSEQ multiplex PCR; TCRdb keeps only in-frame clonotypes and omits some of them. Of roughly 60,000 clones listed, about 86% are singletons. V is TRBV18 and J is TRBJ1-1, with D perhaps matching TRBD1 (6 bases). This TCR was sampled from a man older than 75 with COVID-19, enrolled during active disease. The sequencing sample was made of peripheral blood. The CDR3 loop reads CASSLGQRNTEAFF. The CDR3 DNA reads as TGTGCCAGCTCACTTGGACAGCGGAACACTGAAGCTTTCTTT.